Given below is one T cell receptor (beta chain) in context. V gave up 5 bases and J gave up 4 bases; unmatched junction bases: 8. CDR3 length: 15 residues. Germline values: CDR1 GTSNPN, CDR2 SVGIG (reference sequence). This sample was taken from a study of blood T cell repertoires in COVID-19. Only in-frame clones appear in the TCRdb table, and some are missing; sequencing was by immunoSEQ multiplex PCR. The data show 30,000 to 35,000 clones, 85% seen once. The rearrangement joins TRBV30 to TRBJ2-1; the match to TRBD2 covers 10 bases. The receptor comes from a human donor with acute or convalescent COVID-19. The donor label of this sample is uncertain. Input material: peripheral blood. The CDR3 DNA is TGTGCCTGGGCGCTAACTAGCGGGGAATACAATGAGCAGTTCTTC. As protein: CAWALTSGEYNEQFF.